The clone carrying this T cell receptor beta chain was found many times. Its specificity is not known. CDR1 is SGDLS, CDR2 YYNGEE, per germline. The trim removed 8 bases at V and 0 bases at J, leaving 8 bases unmatched. The CDR3 is 15 amino acids. These data originate in a study of breast tumors, draining lymph nodes, adjacent tissues. Broader study findings: Tumor TCR diversity was below lymph nodes but above nontumor tissue. The data were judged consistent with most tumor T cells coming from lymph node and expanding in tumor. Luminal-like breast cancer showed significantly higher tumor–nontumor repertoire similarity than basal-like. That most tumor T cells come from lymph nodes remained unproven.

Samples came from axillary lymph nodes draining the breast cancer. TCRdb independently ran MiXCR on the multiplex PCR reads; one entry per CDR3 protein. The sample carries roughly 86,000 distinct CDR3 sequences, about 21% recorded once. This clonotype was obtained from a female donor with breast cancer. Some clones in this sample may be carry-over from other donors' samples. This chain connects TRBV9 to TRBJ2-1; 7 positions agree with TRBD2. Specimen: axillary lymph node tissue. CDR3 loop: CASGREFSSYNEQFF. The CDR3 coding sequence is TGTGCCAGTGGGCGGGAGTTTAGCTCCTACAATGAGCAGTTCTTC.